A selection of T cell receptor beta chains follows, all from one sample in a study of CD8+ T cells in alopecia areata. Profiling relied on immunoSEQ multiplex PCR, and the TCRdb table lists in-frame clones only, not all of them. Among roughly 230,000 clones listed, roughly 44% were seen once. The source was CD4+ T cells sorted from blood, collected at roughly week 36, from a patient treated with tofacitinib. The origin of the receptors is a human donor with alopecia areata. Both conserved end residues are part of each CDR3. The order of the fields is J gene, clone size, V gene, D gene, CDR3 length, CDR3 protein, CDR3 DNA. The D gene is left open where the match is weak. Clone size appears in some rows only: once, few, many, or a class for an expanded clone.

J gene: TRBJ1-3; clone size: -; V gene: TRBV5-1; D gene: TRBD1; CDR3 length: 17; CDR3 protein: CASSLEGTGNSGNTIYF; CDR3 DNA: TGCGCCAGCAGCTTGGAAGGGACAGGAAACTCTGGAAACACCATATATTTT
J gene: TRBJ2-5; clone size: -; V gene: TRBV7-6; D gene: -; CDR3 length: 14; CDR3 protein: CASSLVGTYETQYF; CDR3 DNA: TGTGCCAGCAGCTTAGTTGGGACATACGAGACCCAGTACTTC
J gene: TRBJ1-3; clone size: few; V gene: TRBV27; D gene: -; CDR3 length: 17; CDR3 protein: CASSPLRDGDSGNTIYF; CDR3 DNA: TGTGCCAGCAGTCCATTACGAGACGGCGACTCTGGAAACACCATATATTTT
J gene: TRBJ2-2; clone size: -; V gene: TRBV5-1; D gene: -; CDR3 length: 14; CDR3 protein: CASSIAANTGELFF; CDR3 DNA: TGCGCCAGCAGTATAGCGGCGAACACCGGGGAGCTGTTTTTT
J gene: TRBJ1-1; clone size: -; V gene: TRBV9; D gene: TRBD1; CDR3 length: 14; CDR3 protein: CASSVNGQGGEAFF; CDR3 DNA: TGTGCCAGCAGCGTAAATGGACAGGGGGGTGAAGCTTTCTTT
J gene: TRBJ2-3; clone size: few; V gene: TRBV29-1; D gene: -; CDR3 length: 15; CDR3 protein: CSVEVVSTNTDTQYF; CDR3 DNA: TGCAGCGTTGAAGTAGTCTCCACTAACACAGATACGCAGTATTTT
J gene: TRBJ2-1; clone size: -; V gene: TRBV5-1; D gene: TRBD2; CDR3 length: 14; CDR3 protein: CASSNLAGLDEQFF; CDR3 DNA: TGCGCCAGCTCTAATTTAGCGGGATTAGATGAGCAGTTCTTC
J gene: TRBJ2-5; clone size: -; V gene: TRBV30; D gene: -; CDR3 length: 12; CDR3 protein: CAWQAGGETQYF; CDR3 DNA: TGTGCCTGGCAAGCGGGTGGGGAGACCCAGTACTTC
J gene: TRBJ2-3; clone size: -; V gene: TRBV9; D gene: -; CDR3 length: 15; CDR3 protein: CASSVVGIATDTQYF; CDR3 DNA: TGTGCCAGCAGCGTAGTTGGAATCGCCACAGATACGCAGTATTTT
J gene: TRBJ1-5; clone size: few; V gene: TRBV27; D gene: -; CDR3 length: 15; CDR3 protein: CASSARTGHNQPQHF; CDR3 DNA: TGTGCCAGCAGCGCTCGGACGGGGCACAATCAGCCCCAGCATTTT
J gene: TRBJ1-2; clone size: -; V gene: TRBV9; D gene: TRBD1; CDR3 length: 18; CDR3 protein: CASSVVGDRRRIHYGYTF; CDR3 DNA: TGTGCCAGCAGCGTAGTCGGGGACAGAAGACGAATACACTATGGCTACACCTTC
J gene: TRBJ2-3; clone size: -; V gene: TRBV7-9; D gene: TRBD1; CDR3 length: 15; CDR3 protein: CASSFRQGDSDTQYF; CDR3 DNA: TGTGCCAGCAGCTTCCGACAGGGTGATTCGGATACGCAGTATTTT
J gene: TRBJ2-4; clone size: -; V gene: TRBV6-6; D gene: -; CDR3 length: 13; CDR3 protein: CASRRQDKNIQYF; CDR3 DNA: TGTGCCAGCCGGCGGCAGGACAAAAACATTCAGTACTTC
J gene: TRBJ2-3; clone size: few; V gene: TRBV29-1; D gene: -; CDR3 length: 10; CDR3 protein: CSVGTYTQYF; CDR3 DNA: TGCAGCGTTGGGACTTATACGCAGTATTTT
J gene: TRBJ2-5; clone size: -; V gene: TRBV30; D gene: TRBD1; CDR3 length: 12; CDR3 protein: CACRDRGSIWYF; CDR3 DNA: TGTGCCTGCCGGGACAGGGGATCTATTTGGTACTTC
J gene: TRBJ2-1; clone size: -; V gene: TRBV6-6; D gene: -; CDR3 length: 14; CDR3 protein: CASSDASFANEQFF; CDR3 DNA: TGTGCCAGCAGCGATGCATCCTTCGCCAATGAGCAGTTCTTC
J gene: TRBJ1-4; clone size: -; V gene: TRBV6-6; D gene: TRBD1; CDR3 length: 14; CDR3 protein: CASSPQGKQEKLFF; CDR3 DNA: TGTGCCAGCAGTCCACAGGGGAAACAGGAAAAACTGTTTTTT
J gene: TRBJ2-5; clone size: -; V gene: TRBV5-1; D gene: TRBD2; CDR3 length: 20; CDR3 protein: CASSQKVAPGLAGAWETQYF; CDR3 DNA: TGCGCCAGCAGCCAAAAAGTTGCCCCGGGACTAGCGGGGGCGTGGGAGACCCAGTACTTC
J gene: TRBJ1-5; clone size: few; V gene: TRBV15; D gene: -; CDR3 length: 14; CDR3 protein: CATSRDGSNQPQHF; CDR3 DNA: TGTGCCACCAGCAGAGACGGAAGCAATCAGCCCCAGCATTTT
J gene: TRBJ2-7; clone size: -; V gene: TRBV27; D gene: TRBD2; CDR3 length: 15; CDR3 protein: CASSSPGEGSYEQYF; CDR3 DNA: TGTGCCAGCAGCTCCCCGGGGGAGGGATCCTACGAGCAGTACTTC
J gene: TRBJ2-5; clone size: few; V gene: TRBV5-1; D gene: TRBD2; CDR3 length: 14; CDR3 protein: CASTPGLAGETQYF; CDR3 DNA: TGCGCCAGCACCCCGGGACTAGCGGGAGAGACCCAGTACTTC
J gene: TRBJ2-7; clone size: -; V gene: TRBV28; D gene: -; CDR3 length: 14; CDR3 protein: CASSISGHHYEQYF; CDR3 DNA: TGTGCCAGCAGCATCTCGGGACACCACTACGAGCAGTACTTC
J gene: TRBJ1-2; clone size: -; V gene: TRBV7-2; D gene: -; CDR3 length: 13; CDR3 protein: CASSRDGDYGYTF; CDR3 DNA: TGTGCCAGCTCGAGGGACGGAGACTATGGCTACACCTTC
J gene: TRBJ2-3; clone size: -; V gene: TRBV29-1; D gene: TRBD2; CDR3 length: 14; CDR3 protein: CSVEGSGSIDTQYF; CDR3 DNA: TGCAGCGTTGAGGGTAGCGGGAGTATTGATACGCAGTATTTT
J gene: TRBJ1-1; clone size: -; V gene: TRBV5-1; D gene: -; CDR3 length: 14; CDR3 protein: CASSLTQGNTEAFF; CDR3 DNA: TGCGCCAGCAGCTTAACACAGGGGAACACTGAAGCTTTCTTT
J gene: TRBJ1-2; clone size: -; V gene: TRBV6-1; D gene: -; CDR3 length: 14; CDR3 protein: CASSEIRQTYGYTF; CDR3 DNA: TGTGCCAGCAGTGAAATTAGACAGACTTATGGCTACACCTTC
J gene: TRBJ1-1; clone size: -; V gene: TRBV5-1; D gene: -; CDR3 length: 13; CDR3 protein: CASSTSQNTEAFF; CDR3 DNA: TGCGCCAGCTCTACCTCCCAAAACACTGAAGCTTTCTTT
J gene: TRBJ2-2; clone size: -; V gene: TRBV7-9; D gene: -; CDR3 length: 14; CDR3 protein: CASTPPGLAGELFF; CDR3 DNA: TGTGCCAGCACCCCTCCCGGCTTGGCCGGGGAGCTGTTTTTT
J gene: TRBJ2-3; clone size: -; V gene: TRBV25-1; D gene: -; CDR3 length: 12; CDR3 protein: CASSSTSDTQYF; CDR3 DNA: TGTGCCAGCAGCTCGACCTCAGATACGCAGTATTTT
J gene: TRBJ2-3; clone size: -; V gene: TRBV29-1; D gene: -; CDR3 length: 15; CDR3 protein: CSVEVAATDTDTQYF; CDR3 DNA: TGCAGCGTTGAAGTAGCGGCCACAGACACAGATACGCAGTATTTT
J gene: TRBJ2-7; clone size: few; V gene: TRBV2; D gene: -; CDR3 length: 11; CDR3 protein: CASAWSYEQYF; CDR3 DNA: TGTGCCAGCGCCTGGAGCTACGAGCAGTACTTC
J gene: TRBJ2-3; clone size: few; V gene: TRBV29-1; D gene: -; CDR3 length: 11; CDR3 protein: CSVEKGNTQYF; CDR3 DNA: TGCAGCGTTGAAAAGGGAAATACGCAGTATTTT
J gene: TRBJ2-6; clone size: -; V gene: TRBV28; D gene: -; CDR3 length: 15; CDR3 protein: CASSLAWPGANVLTF; CDR3 DNA: TGTGCCAGCAGTCTCGCATGGCCTGGGGCCAACGTCCTGACTTTC
J gene: TRBJ2-5; clone size: -; V gene: TRBV2; D gene: TRBD2; CDR3 length: 12; CDR3 protein: CASRREVETQYF; CDR3 DNA: TGTGCCAGCAGGCGGGAGGTTGAGACCCAGTACTTC
J gene: TRBJ2-7; clone size: -; V gene: TRBV10-3; D gene: -; CDR3 length: 13; CDR3 protein: CAIRTVGGGEQYF; CDR3 DNA: TGTGCCATCAGGACCGTGGGGGGCGGCGAGCAGTACTTC
J gene: TRBJ2-1; clone size: -; V gene: TRBV29-1; D gene: -; CDR3 length: 12; CDR3 protein: CSVVPGVNEQFF; CDR3 DNA: TGCAGCGTTGTACCGGGAGTAAATGAGCAGTTCTTC
J gene: TRBJ2-7; clone size: -; V gene: TRBV15; D gene: TRBD2; CDR3 length: 14; CDR3 protein: CATSSGRGAYEQYF; CDR3 DNA: TGTGCCACCAGCAGCGGGAGGGGGGCCTACGAGCAGTACTTC
J gene: TRBJ2-7; clone size: few; V gene: TRBV19; D gene: -; CDR3 length: 12; CDR3 protein: CASSGNSYEQYF; CDR3 DNA: TGTGCCAGTAGTGGCAACTCCTACGAGCAGTACTTC
J gene: TRBJ1-2; clone size: -; V gene: TRBV29-1; D gene: TRBD1; CDR3 length: 11; CDR3 protein: CSALTGYGYTF; CDR3 DNA: TGCAGCGCCTTGACAGGGTATGGCTACACCTTC